One sample yielded the 12 T cell receptor beta chains listed below, sequenced in a study of shared clonotypes between healthy human individuals. Produced via immunoSEQ multiplex PCR; TCRdb's table is partial and in-frame only. The table shows a few million clones, with more than 90% occurring only once. The specimen sequenced was naive CD4+ T cells sorted from blood. Subset here: CD45RA+ positively selected. The source of these receptors is a young man in good health.

The V call is TRBV5-8, the J call TRBJ1-6; no reliable D call. There are 16 residues in the CDR3. Per the germline V gene, CDR1 is SGHTS and CDR2 is YDEGEE. The germline V and J ends were trimmed by 0 bases and 0 bases, with 7 bases remaining between them. The CDR3 DNA is TGTGCCAGCAGCTTGGCAGTAAGCTCCTATAATTCACCCCTCCACTTT. Translated, it gives CASSLAVSSYNSPLHF. Supplemented by reference TRBV5-8 and TRBJ1-6, the full variable domain reads EAGVTQSPTHLIKTRGQQATLRCSPISGHTSVYWYQQALGLGLQFLLWYDEGEERNRGNFPPRFSGRQFPNYSSELNVNALELEDSALYLCASSLAVSSYNSPLHFGNGTRLTVT.

The V and J genes are TRBV7-2 and TRBJ1-4; D possibly corresponds to TRBD1 (5 bases). The V gene lost 8 bases and the J gene lost 0 bases, with 10 bases spanning the gap. CDR3 length equals 14 residues. The germline CDR1 and CDR2 sequences are SGHTA and FQGNSA. DNA for the CDR3: TGTGCCAGCGCCCCCAGGGCAACTAATGAAAAACTGTTTTTT. Translating gives CASAPRATNEKLFF.

For this clone: The same CDR3 arises from other DNA sequences in this sample as well. The chain links TRBV7-9 to TRBJ1-3, with TRBD1 as a possible D gene (5 bases). V gave up 0 bases and J gave up 4 bases, with 10 bases separating them. The CDR3 runs 15 residues. Germline V CDR1 and CDR2: SEHNR, FQNEAQ (reference sequence). The CDR3 bases are TGTGCCAGCAGCTTAGCCGGGGGGTCCGGAAACACCATATATTTT. Residues: CASSLAGGSGNTIYF.

This chain uses TRBV5-1 with TRBJ1-1, with 7 bases matching TRBD1. In germline, CDR1 is SGHRS, CDR2 YFSETQ. J was trimmed by 1 base and V by 0 bases; bases with no gene match: 3. There are 15 residues in the CDR3. CDR3 nucleotide sequence: TGCGCCAGCAGCTTGGTGACAGGGCAGAACACTGAAGCTTTCTTT. It yields the protein CASSLVTGQNTEAFF.

The CDR3 reads CASSVVGSKTGELFF. The CDR3 DNA is TGTGCCAGCAGCGTAGTCGGGAGCAAAACCGGGGAGCTGTTTTTT. The chain combines TRBV9 with TRBJ2-2, with D perhaps TRBD2 (6 bases). This CDR3 is 15 amino acids long. V was shortened by 0 bases and J by 5 bases, with 11 bases between the two germline ends. The germline V gene has CDR1 SGDLS and CDR2 YYNGEE.

In this sample, this clone turned up a few times. This rearrangement joins TRBV23-1 to TRBJ1-6, with D possibly being TRBD1 (6 bases). TRBV23-1 carries the ORF label, with uncertain function. The ends were cut back, 9 bases at V and 11 bases at J, with 14 bases in the middle. This CDR3 has 12 residues. CDR3 sequence (DNA): TGCGCCAGTTGGCAGGGGTTTCCACCCCTCCACTTT. Translation gives CASWQGFPPLHF.

The chain joins TRBV28 to TRBJ2-6; maybe TRBD1 (6 bases). The V end was cut by 3 bases, the J end by 0 bases, with 15 bases between. The CDR3 has 18 amino acids. Germline lookup yields CDR1 MDHEN and CDR2 SYDVKM. This CDR3 reads CASSFGTGQVSGANVLTF. The DNA of the CDR3 is TGTGCCAGCAGTTTTGGTACAGGGCAGGTCTCTGGGGCCAACGTCCTGACTTTC.

The chain carries TRBV7-6 and TRBJ1-2; D is possibly TRBD1 (5 bases). The germline CDR1 and CDR2 sequences are SGHVS and FNYEAQ. The CDR3 contains 14 residues. Between the trimmed V and J ends, which lost 2 bases and 4 bases, there was a span of 11 bases. CDR3 protein: CASSLSSGFYGYTF. CDR3 nucleotides: TGTGCCAGCAGCTTAAGTTCAGGGTTCTATGGCTACACCTTC.

The J gene is TRBJ2-6, the V gene TRBV30; D perhaps matches TRBD1 (6 bases). Germline CDR1 GTSNPN, CDR2 SVGIG (reference sequence). V was trimmed by 5 bases and J by 2 bases, leaving 13 bases between them. The CDR3 covers 15 residues. The CDR3 DNA is TGTGCCTGGGAAAGGGACAACGCTGGGGCCAACGTCCTGACTTTC. Protein: CAWERDNAGANVLTF.

J is TRBJ2-7 and V is TRBV7-9, with 12 bases aligning to TRBD2. After removal of 1 base from V and 1 base from J, the junction contained 2 bases not matched to a gene. Germline V gene data show CDR1 as SEHNR and CDR2 as FQNEAQ (reference sequence). There are 16 residues in the CDR3. The CDR3 region is CASSLVGLAGSYEQYF. The DNA of the CDR3 is TGTGCCAGCAGCTTAGTGGGACTAGCGGGTTCCTACGAGCAGTACTTC.

The rearrangement links TRBV2 to TRBJ2-5; TRBD2 aligns across 7 bases. The trim removed 2 bases at V and 7 bases at J, leaving 13 bases unmatched. CDR1 is SNHLY and CDR2 is FYNNEI in the germline V gene. The CDR3 covers 16 residues. This CDR3 is CASSERSGTTHRTQYF. DNA for the CDR3: TGTGCCAGCAGTGAAAGAAGCGGGACTACCCATAGGACCCAGTACTTC.

This clone appeared a few times. The rearrangement links TRBV4-2 to TRBJ2-1; D gene ambiguous. The V gene lost 1 base and the J gene lost 1 base, with 8 bases spanning the gap. The CDR3 is 15 residues long. Germline V CDR1 and CDR2: LGHNA, YNFKEQ. CDR3 DNA: TGTGCCAGCAGCCAAGTGTCTCCATCCTACAATGAGCAGTTCTTC. As protein: CASSQVSPSYNEQFF.